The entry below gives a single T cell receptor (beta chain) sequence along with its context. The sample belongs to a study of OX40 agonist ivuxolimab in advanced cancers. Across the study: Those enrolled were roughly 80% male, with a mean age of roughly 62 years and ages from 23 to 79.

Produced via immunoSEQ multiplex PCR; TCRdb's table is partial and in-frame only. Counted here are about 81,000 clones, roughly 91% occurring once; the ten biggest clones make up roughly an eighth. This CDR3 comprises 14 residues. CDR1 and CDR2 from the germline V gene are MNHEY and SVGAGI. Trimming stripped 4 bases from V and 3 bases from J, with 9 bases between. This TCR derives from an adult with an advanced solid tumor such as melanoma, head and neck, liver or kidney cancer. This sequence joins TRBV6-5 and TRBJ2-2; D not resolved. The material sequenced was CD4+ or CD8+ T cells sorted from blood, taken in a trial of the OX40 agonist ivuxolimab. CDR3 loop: CASSFQVDTGELFF. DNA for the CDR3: TGTGCCAGCAGTTTCCAGGTAGACACCGGGGAGCTGTTTTTT.